This section outlines one T cell receptor (beta chain) sequence together with its context. Antigen specificity is unknown. Produced via immunoSEQ multiplex PCR; TCRdb's table is partial and in-frame only. The sample includes roughly 2.5 million clones, 90% to 95% of them seen just once. This entry is derived from a study of shared clonotypes between healthy human individuals. Background on the study: Researchers assigned three CD4 naive, three CD4 memory, two CD8 naive and one CD8 memory plate to each donor. Study outcomes and limitations: Across a handful of donors, naive CD4 shared around 5.4%, naive CD8 around 3.5%, memory CD4 about 2.4%, memory CD8 around 0.42%. Tissues were not sampled, only blood, and their repertoires likely differ.

The CDR3 covers 12 residues. From germline, CDR1 is SEHNR and CDR2 FQNEAQ (reference sequence). The V and J ends lost 3 bases and 9 bases respectively, with 9 bases between them. The rearrangement links TRBV7-9 to TRBJ2-1, with D perhaps matching TRBD2 (6 bases). The TCR comes from a man between 18 and 35 years old in good health. The specimen sequenced was naive CD4+ T cells sorted from blood. As to subset: CD45RA+ positively selected. In DNA form, the CDR3 reads TGTGCCAGCAGCTTTAGCGGCCTTGAGCAGTTCTTC. Protein sequence: CASSFSGLEQFF. Drawing the rest from reference TRBV7-9 and TRBJ2-1, the complete variable domain is DTGVSQNPRHKITKRGQNVTFRCDPISEHNRLYWYRQTLGQGPEFLTYFQNEAQLEKSRLLSDRFSAERPKGSFSTLEIQRTEQGDSAMYLCASSFSGLEQFFGPGTRLTVL.